These 17 T cell receptor beta chains were sequenced from one sample in a study of blood T cells in healthy people across ages. With a J-beta primer mix and a sample-barcoded 5' primer, a second PCR ran about 6 to 11 cycles. TCRdb processed the 5' RACE reads anew with MiXCR; each CDR3 protein has one entry. The repertoire includes approximately 810,000 distinct CDR3 sequences, roughly 40% of them detected once, and 13% sits in the top ten. The sequencing input was blood. The receptors were sampled from a man in his late teens or twenties in good health.

This clonotype came up a few times. The chain couples TRBV12-3 or TRBV12-4 to TRBJ2-1; possibly TRBD2 for D (5 bases). V dropped 0 bases and J dropped 7 bases, with 13 bases sitting between them. The CDR3 is 15 residues long. The CDR3 sequence: CASSLAGRNTNEQFF. The CDR3 DNA is TGTGCCAGCAGTTTAGCAGGGAGAAACACGAATGAGCAGTTCTTC.

The rearrangement joins TRBV12-3 or TRBV12-4 to TRBJ2-5; D is possibly TRBD2 (5 bases). Between the trimmed V and J ends, which lost 7 bases and 5 bases, there was a span of 14 bases. This CDR3 contains 13 residues. The CDR3 spells CASNQPGTETQYF. CDR3 sequence (DNA): TGTGCCAGCAATCAACCGGGAACGGAGACCCAGTACTTC.

The rearrangement uses TRBV14 and TRBJ2-7, with 10 bases aligning to TRBD1. Trimming cost V 3 bases and J 6 bases; bases outside gene matches: 5. There are 14 residues in the CDR3. CDR1 is SGHDN, CDR2 FVKESK, per germline. CDR3 in amino acids: CASSHRDRGIEQYF. CDR3 bases: TGTGCCAGCAGCCACCGGGACAGGGGCATCGAGCAGTACTTC.

The rearrangement uses TRBV12-3 or TRBV12-4 and TRBJ1-5; the D is unclear. V shed 8 bases and J shed 1 base, with 6 bases lying between them. The CDR3 length is 12 residues. CDR3 residues: CASGHSNQPQHF. The CDR3 region has the DNA TGTGCCAGCGGGCACAGCAATCAGCCCCAGCATTTT.

The chain links TRBV29-1 to TRBJ2-3; possible D gene TRBD1, 6 bases. In germline, CDR1 is SQVTM, CDR2 ANQGSEA. V was clipped by 7 bases and J by 2 bases, with 25 bases between them. There are 17 residues in the CDR3. This CDR3 is CSAKGGPGPVLTDTQYF. CDR3 coding DNA: TGCAGCGCCAAAGGGGGTCCAGGGCCCGTCCTCACAGATACGCAGTATTTT.

In the case of this clonotype: This may be a read error, as it is one base from a much larger clone. This chain joins TRBV5-1 and TRBJ2-7; the match to TRBD1 covers 8 bases. Per the germline V gene, CDR1 is SGHRS and CDR2 is YFSETQ. This CDR3 is built from 16 residues. J lost 7 bases, V lost 4 bases, and 16 bases had no gene match. The CDR3 DNA sequence: TGCGCCAGCAGCCGGGACAGGACCCCTGCCTACAATGAGCAGTACTTC. Amino acid sequence: CASSRDRTPAYNEQYF.

This rearrangement joins TRBV7-4 to TRBJ1-6; D gene ambiguous. Deletions cut 7 bases from V and 0 bases from J, with 16 bases between. The CDR3 length is 17 residues. Germline V lookup: CDR1 SGHVT, CDR2 SQSDAQ. The CDR3 loop reads CASNTRAPGSYNSPLHF. CDR3 bases: TGTGCCAGCAACACCCGAGCCCCAGGCTCCTATAATTCACCCCTCCACTTT.

The chain recombines TRBV7-2 with TRBJ2-5; unclear D gene. The V and J ends lost 6 bases and 5 bases respectively, with 16 bases between them. The CDR3 is made up of 14 amino acids. CDR1 is SGHTA, CDR2 FQGNSA, per germline. The CDR3 coding sequence is TGTGCCAGCAGTTTATTCGGGTCGAGGGAGACCCAGTACTTC. Its protein is CASSLFGSRETQYF.

This clonotype has more than one count but fewer than ten. V and J are TRBV4-2 and TRBJ2-3; 9 nucleotides align to TRBD2. With 3 bases clipped from V and 2 bases from J, the junction kept 6 bases outside the gene matches. Germline V CDR1 and CDR2: LGHNA, YNFKEQ. The CDR3 is 16 amino acids. The CDR3 protein is CASSQGPSGDTDTQYF. The CDR3, as DNA: TGTGCCAGCAGCCAGGGGCCTAGCGGGGACACAGATACGCAGTATTTT.

This clonotype has a handful of counts. The chain recombines TRBV9 with TRBJ1-1, with no clear D. Looked up from germline, CDR1 is SGDLS and CDR2 is YYNGEE. CDR3 length equals 14 residues. The germline V and J ends were trimmed by 1 base and 10 bases, with 17 bases remaining between them. The CDR3 sequence is CASSVYKSGNVAFF. The CDR3 DNA reads as TGTGCCAGCAGCGTATATAAGTCGGGGAATGTAGCTTTCTTT.

A few counts support this clonotype. The germline gene is not matched at one end of the junction; a read error may be the cause. The chain has TRBV28 and TRBJ1-5; 7 bases agree with TRBD1. The CDR3 sequence is 16 residues long. From germline, CDR1 is MDHEN and CDR2 SYDVKM. The CDR3, as DNA: TGTGCCGGCAGTTTGCCCCGGGGACAGCAAAATCAGCCCCAGCATTTT. Translating gives CAGSLPRGQQNQPQHF.

This clonotype was detected a few times. The rearrangement uses TRBV4-1 and TRBJ1-5; no firm D call. Between the trimmed V and J ends, which lost 0 bases and 3 bases, there was a span of 12 bases. Germline assignment: CDR1 MGHRA and CDR2 YSYEKL. This CDR3 has 16 residues. CDR3 protein: CASSQEGVEDNQPQHF. CDR3 coding DNA: TGCGCCAGCAGCCAAGAAGGAGTGGAAGACAATCAGCCCCAGCATTTT.

The chain carries TRBV7-2 and TRBJ2-5, with 8 bases matching TRBD1. Germline V gene sequence: CDR1 SGHTA, CDR2 FQGNSA. Losses at the gene ends were 5 bases for V and 0 bases for J; bases not matched to a gene: 5. CDR3 size: 15 residues. The CDR3 DNA reads TGTGCCAGCAGCCTCAGGGGGCCGTACCAAGAGACCCAGTACTTC. Amino acid sequence: CASSLRGPYQETQYF.

The table lists this clonotype with a count of one. The chain is built from TRBV5-1 and TRBJ2-5; 8 nucleotides line up with TRBD1. V lost 4 bases to trimming and J lost 11 bases; unmatched junction nucleotides: 16. CDR3 length equals 15 residues. CDR1 is SGHRS, CDR2 YFSETQ, per germline. For the CDR3, the DNA is TGCGCCAGCAGCGTGCAGGACAGGGCTGACAATGAGCAGTACTTC. It is translated as CASSVQDRADNEQYF.

This clonotype was counted at least ten times. This chain joins TRBV4-1 and TRBJ2-4; D possibly corresponds to TRBD2 (5 bases). V lost 0 bases and J lost 2, with 14 bases in between. From germline, CDR1 is MGHRA and CDR2 YSYEKL. This CDR3 has 17 amino acids. Here the CDR3 DNA reads TGCGCCAGCAGCCAAGACGAGTCCCGGGGAACCAAAAACATTCAGTACTTC. Its translation: CASSQDESRGTKNIQYF.

The rearrangement uses TRBV10-3 and TRBJ2-3, with a weak D call TRBD2 (6 bases). V was cut by 6 bases and J by 1 base, with 11 bases left in between. Germline CDR1 ENHRY, CDR2 SYGVKD. This CDR3 has 14 residues. DNA for the CDR3: TGTGCCATCAGAGGGGACTTCGGCACAGATACGCAGTATTTT. Translated: CAIRGDFGTDTQYF.

V and J are TRBV2 and TRBJ2-2; D ambiguous. CDR3 length: 15 amino acids. Between the trimmed V and J ends, which lost 5 bases and 0 bases, there was a span of 10 bases. Germline lookup yields CDR1 SNHLY and CDR2 FYNNEI. The CDR3 coding sequence is TGTGCCAGCAGTCGGTTCGATCCGAACACCGGGGAGCTGTTTTTT. It translates to CASSRFDPNTGELFF.